Following are 3 T cell receptor beta chains from one sample sequenced in a study of OX40 agonist ivuxolimab in advanced cancers. Some clones are missing from TCRdb's copy, which holds only in-frame ones; the method was immunoSEQ multiplex PCR. Of 50,000 to 80,000 clones detected, approximately 84% appear once; the ten largest clones hold 7.5% to 10%. This sample comprised CD4+ or CD8+ T cells sorted from blood, obtained in a trial of the OX40 agonist ivuxolimab. The receptors stem from an adult with an advanced solid tumor such as melanoma, head and neck, liver or kidney cancer.

V gene TRBV5-6 combines with J gene TRBJ2-3, with 12 nucleotides matching TRBD1. The CDR3 length is 16 residues. Germline V gives CDR1 SGHDT, CDR2 YYEEEE. The trim removed 2 bases at V and 4 bases at J, leaving 5 bases unmatched. Written as DNA, the CDR3 is TGTGCCAGCAGCTTTTCCGGGACAGGGGGCGCAGATACGCAGTATTTT. Its translation is CASSFSGTGGADTQYF.

The chain couples TRBV19 to TRBJ1-2, with TRBD1 identical over 9 bases. This CDR3 is 14 amino acids long. The V gene end was trimmed by 5 bases and the J gene end by 4 bases; junction bases not matched to a gene: 5. Per the germline V gene, CDR1 is LNHDA and CDR2 is SQIVND (reference sequence). CDR3 nucleotide sequence: TGTGCCAGTAGTCCGGGACAGGGCAGCTATGGCTACACCTTC. Its protein product is CASSPGQGSYGYTF.

The genes are TRBV19 and TRBJ2-2, with TRBD1 identical over 7 bases. The germline CDR1 and CDR2 sequences are LNHDA and SQIVND (reference sequence). Trimming at V came to 5 bases and at J to 3 bases, leaving 15 bases not matched to a gene. The CDR3 is made up of 18 amino acids. The CDR3 sequence is CASSPGDRVGGYTGELFF. The CDR3 nucleotides are TGTGCCAGTAGTCCGGGCGACAGGGTGGGTGGATACACCGGGGAGCTGTTTTTT.